This TCR beta chain appears in the sequencing data of a study of beta chain features in type 1 diabetes. This clone has ten or more counts. Its antigen is not known. The CDR3 runs to 13 residues. The germline V gene has CDR1 SQVTM and CDR2 ANQGSEA. Trimming took 2 bases from V and 8 from J; bases not matched to a gene: 4. Staining for CD45RO/CCR7/CD25/CD127/CD95/CD27 allowed sorting of CD4+ naive, central memory, regulatory and stem cell-like memory cells. Findings and caveats of the study: All four CD4+ subsets from Type 1 diabetes patients carried moderately but significantly shorter TCRB CDR3s.

The sequenced template was cDNA made from the entire isolated RNA. Method: immunoSEQ multiplex PCR; TCRdb's copy keeps in-frame clones and lacks some. The sample holds around 150,000 clones, about 8.1% seen once. The sequencing input was central memory CD4+ T cells from blood. This clonotype was obtained from a man aged 18 to 29 in good health. This chain connects TRBV29-1 to TRBJ2-1; 9 bases are shared with TRBD2. The CDR3 nucleotides read TGCAGCGTTGAACCGGGACTAGCCGATGAGCAGTTCTTC. Amino acid sequence: CSVEPGLADEQFF.